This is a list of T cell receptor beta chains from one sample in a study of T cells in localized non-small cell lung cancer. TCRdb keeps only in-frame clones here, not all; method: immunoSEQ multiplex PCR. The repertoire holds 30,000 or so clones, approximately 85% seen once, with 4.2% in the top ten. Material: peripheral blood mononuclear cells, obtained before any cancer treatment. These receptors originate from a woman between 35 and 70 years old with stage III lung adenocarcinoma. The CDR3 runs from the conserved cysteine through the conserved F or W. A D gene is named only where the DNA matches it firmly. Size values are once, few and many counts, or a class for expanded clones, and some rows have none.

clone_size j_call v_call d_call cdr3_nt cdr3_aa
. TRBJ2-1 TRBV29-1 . TGCAGCGTTGAAGATTACAATGAGCAGTTCTTC CSVEDYNEQFF
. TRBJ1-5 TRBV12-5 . TGTGCTAGTCAGGGAAATAGCAATCAGCCCCAGCATTTT CASQGNSNQPQHF
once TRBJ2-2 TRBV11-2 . TGTGCCAGCAGCCTGACAGCCTTTTACACCGGGGAGCTGTTTTTT CASSLTAFYTGELFF
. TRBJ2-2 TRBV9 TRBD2 TGTGCCAGCAGCGTAGTAGCGGGGGGCGGGGAGCTGTTTTTT CASSVVAGGGELFF
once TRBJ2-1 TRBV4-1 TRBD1 TGCGCCAGCACCCCGGACAGGGGGCGCGAGAATGAGCAGTTCTTC CASTPDRGRENEQFF
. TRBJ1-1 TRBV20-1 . TGCAGTGGGGCCTCAGGGACTGAAGCTTTCTTT CSGASGTEAFF
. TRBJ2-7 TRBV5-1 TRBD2 TGCGCCAGCAGCCCTAGGACTAGGACCTACGAGCAGTACTTC CASSPRTRTYEQYF
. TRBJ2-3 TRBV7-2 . TGTGCCAGCAGCTTAGACTTGGCTAGCAAAAGCACAGATACGCAGTATTTT CASSLDLASKSTDTQYF
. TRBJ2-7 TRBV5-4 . TGTGCCAGCAGCTTGGACCCCCGAATAAGGCCCTACGAGCAGTACTTC CASSLDPRIRPYEQYF
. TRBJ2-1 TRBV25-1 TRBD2 TGTGCCAGCACCCCTGCGGGGGGACCCTACAATGAGCAGTTCTTC CASTPAGGPYNEQFF
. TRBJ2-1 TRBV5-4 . TGTGCCAGCAGCCAGGAGGGGAGCTCCTACAATGAGCAGTTCTTC CASSQEGSSYNEQFF
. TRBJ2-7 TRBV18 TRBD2 TGTGCCAGCTCACAGGGACTAGCGGGGGGCGCTAGCTCCTACGAGCAGTACTTC CASSQGLAGGASSYEQYF
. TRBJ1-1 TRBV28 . TGTGCCAGCAGTTTTCGGCAGATTGACACTGAAGCTTTCTTT CASSFRQIDTEAFF
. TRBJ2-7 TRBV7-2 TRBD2 TGTGCCAGCAGCAAAACTAGCGGGAGGACCTACGAGCAGTACTTC CASSKTSGRTYEQYF
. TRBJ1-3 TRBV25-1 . TGTGCCAGCAAAAGGGCTTCTGGAAACACCATATATTTT CASKRASGNTIYF
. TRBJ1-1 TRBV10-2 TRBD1 TGCGCCAGCAAGGTAACAGGGGTAGGCACTGAAGCTTTCTTT CASKVTGVGTEAFF
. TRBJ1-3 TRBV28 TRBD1 TGTGCCAGCAGTGGGACAGGGAGGTTCACTGGAAACACCATATATTTT CASSGTGRFTGNTIYF
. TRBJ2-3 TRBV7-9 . TGTGCCAGCAGCACCCAATCCGCGGATACGCAGTATTTT CASSTQSADTQYF
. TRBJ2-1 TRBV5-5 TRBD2 TGTGCCAGCAGTCTAGGACTAGCGGGACTGAGCTCCTACAATGAGCAGTTCTTC CASSLGLAGLSSYNEQFF
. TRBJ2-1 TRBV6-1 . TGTGCCAGCAGTGAAGCGGGCCCGCGGCGTGGATTGAGGTTGGTTGGAGAGCAGTTCTTC CASSEAGPRRGLRLVGEQFF
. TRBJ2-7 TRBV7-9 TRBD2 TGTGCCAGCAGCTTAGTTGCGGGGGGCGAATACGAGCAGTACTTC CASSLVAGGEYEQYF
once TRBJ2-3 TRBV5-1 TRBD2 TGCGCCAGCAGCTTACTAGCGGGCCGTACAGATACGCAGTATTTT CASSLLAGRTDTQYF
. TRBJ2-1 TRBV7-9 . TGTGCCAGCAGCTTAGTACTAAGCTGGGAAGTTGAGCAGTTCTTC CASSLVLSWEVEQFF
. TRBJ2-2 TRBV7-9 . TGTGCCAGCAGCTTAGGCCCGGGACCGAACACCGGGGAGCTGTTTTTT CASSLGPGPNTGELFF
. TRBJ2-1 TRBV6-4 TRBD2 TGTGCCAGCAGTTTAGGACTAGCGGGAGTTAACGAGCAGTTCTTC CASSLGLAGVNEQFF
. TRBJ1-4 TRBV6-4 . TGTGCCAGCAGTGCCAGTCCTAACGAAAAACTGTTTTTT CASSASPNEKLFF
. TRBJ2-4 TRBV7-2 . TGTGCCAGCAGCCCCGAGACTGGGGACATTCAGTACTTC CASSPETGDIQYF
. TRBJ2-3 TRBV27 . TGTGCCAGCAGTTCCGGAGTGGGGGCAGATACGCAGTATTTT CASSSGVGADTQYF
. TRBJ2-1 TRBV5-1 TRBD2 TGCGCCAGCAGCTTATCTAGCGGAGCCTACAATGAGCAGTTCTTC CASSLSSGAYNEQFF
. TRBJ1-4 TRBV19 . TGTGCCAGTAGTAAGAGACAGCTATCTTCAACTAATGAAAAACTGTTTTTT CASSKRQLSSTNEKLFF
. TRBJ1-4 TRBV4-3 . TGCGCCAGCAGCCAGGGGGTAGGGGCCTCAAATGAAAAACTGTTTTTT CASSQGVGASNEKLFF
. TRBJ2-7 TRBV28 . TGTGCCAGCAGTTTAACGGGACGGCGCACCTACGAGCAGTACTTC CASSLTGRRTYEQYF
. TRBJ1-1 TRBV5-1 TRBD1 TGCGCCAGCAGCTTGGCGACAGGGGCCACTGAAGCTTTCTTT CASSLATGATEAFF
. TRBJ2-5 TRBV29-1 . TGCAGCGAGGTGTGGATGGGTGAGACCCAGTACTTC CSEVWMGETQYF
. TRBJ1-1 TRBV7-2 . TGTGCCAGCAGCTCAGAGGGGATGAACACTGAAGCTTTCTTT CASSSEGMNTEAFF
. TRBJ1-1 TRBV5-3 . TGTGCCAGAAGCTTGACGGACGGGAACACTGAAGCTTTCTTT CARSLTDGNTEAFF
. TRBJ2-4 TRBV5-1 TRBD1 TGCGCCAGCAGCTTGGCCGGGACAGGGAATCGAAACATTCAGTACTTC CASSLAGTGNRNIQYF
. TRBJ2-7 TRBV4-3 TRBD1 TGCGCCAGCAGCCTCTATACTGGGACAGGGGGGCACGAGCAGTACTTC CASSLYTGTGGHEQYF
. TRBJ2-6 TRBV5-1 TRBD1 TGCGCCAGCAGCCGGACAGGGGACCACATGATCGCTGGGGCCAACGTCCTGACTTTC CASSRTGDHMIAGANVLTF
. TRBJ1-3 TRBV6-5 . TGTGCCAGCAGTTTGGACAGCGGAAACACCATATATTTT CASSLDSGNTIYF
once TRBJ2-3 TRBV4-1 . TGCGCCAGCAGCCAAGTTAACCTAGTCAGTACAGATACGCAGTATTTT CASSQVNLVSTDTQYF
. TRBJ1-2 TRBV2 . TGTGCCAGCAGCCTAGCGACCTCCCTCTTCGTAGGCTACACCTTC CASSLATSLFVGYTF
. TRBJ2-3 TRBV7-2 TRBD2 TGTGCCAGCAGCTTAGGGCGGGGGTTTAGCACAGATACGCAGTATTTT CASSLGRGFSTDTQYF
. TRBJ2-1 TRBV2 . TGTGCCAGCAAAGGATGGACTAACGCCTACAATGAGCAGTTCTTC CASKGWTNAYNEQFF
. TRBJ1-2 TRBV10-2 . TGCGCCACCACAACTCCTCAACTCACAGAAAACTATGGCTACACCTTC CATTTPQLTENYGYTF
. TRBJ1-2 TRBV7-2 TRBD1 TGTGCCAGCAGCTCCACAGGGGGCTACTATGGCTACACCTTC CASSSTGGYYGYTF
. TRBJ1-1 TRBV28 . TGTGCCAGCGGATCTAACACTGAAGCTTTCTTT CASGSNTEAFF
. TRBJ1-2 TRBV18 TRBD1 TGTGCCAGCTCACCCGGACAGGGGCTGGATGGCTACACCTTC CASSPGQGLDGYTF
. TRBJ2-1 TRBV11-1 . TGTGCCAGCAGCACCCGACAGGCGAACAATGAGCAGTTCTTC CASSTRQANNEQFF
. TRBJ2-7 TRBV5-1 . TGCGCCAGCAGCTCTTCCCCAGGGGTTGGCACCTACGAGCAGTACTTC CASSSSPGVGTYEQYF
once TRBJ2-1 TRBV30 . TGTGCCTGGAGGACCGGCGCGTTCGATGAGCAGTTCTTC CAWRTGAFDEQFF
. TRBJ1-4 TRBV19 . TGTGCCAGTAGCCGCGCGGTTGCAACTAATGAAAAACTGTTTTTT CASSRAVATNEKLFF